This T cell receptor beta chain was captured in a study of chemoradiotherapy in HPV16-positive cancers. Points from the study as a whole: During treatment, candidate HPV-specific clones and E7-related motifs expanded in tumor.

The sample holds a few counts of this clone. The antigen is not known. CDR3 length: 15 residues. The germline V gene encodes CDR1 MNHNS and CDR2 SASEGT. With V trimmed by 2 bases and J by 4 bases, 2 bases remained unmatched. This table comes from immunoSEQ multiplex PCR, and its TCRdb copy is limited to in-frame clones, with some not included. This table has roughly 20,000 clones, roughly 84% appearing once. The sequence was obtained from a human donor with HPV-associated anogenital cancer. This sample comprised blood, obtained from a patient who underwent chemoradiotherapy. The chain has TRBV6-1 and TRBJ2-5, with 12 bases lining up with TRBD2. In nucleotides, the CDR3 is TGTGCCAGCAGTGAACTAGCGGGGGGGCCAGAGACCCAGTACTTC. It codes for CASSELAGGPETQYF.